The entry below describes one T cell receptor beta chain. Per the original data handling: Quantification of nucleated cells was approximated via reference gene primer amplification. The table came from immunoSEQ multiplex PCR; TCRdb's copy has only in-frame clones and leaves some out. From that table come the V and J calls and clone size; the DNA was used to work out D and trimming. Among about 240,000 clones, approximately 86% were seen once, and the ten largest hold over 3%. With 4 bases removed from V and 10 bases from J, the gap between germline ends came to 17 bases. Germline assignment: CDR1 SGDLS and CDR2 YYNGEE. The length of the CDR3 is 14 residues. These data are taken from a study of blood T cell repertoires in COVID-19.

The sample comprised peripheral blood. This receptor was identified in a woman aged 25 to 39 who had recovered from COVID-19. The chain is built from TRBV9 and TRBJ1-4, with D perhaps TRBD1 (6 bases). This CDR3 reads CASSPQGRDGKLFF. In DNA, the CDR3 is TGTGCCAGCAGCCCCCAGGGGAGGGACGGAAAACTGTTTTTT.